Listed below are T cell receptor beta chains from one sample, sequenced in a study of CD8+ T cells in alopecia areata. Sequenced by immunoSEQ multiplex PCR; TCRdb stores in-frame clones only, minus some. The data hold about 160,000 clones, with around 86% observed a single time. The specimen comprised CD8+ T cells sorted from blood, sampled at week 0. These receptors were taken from a human donor with alopecia areata. The CDR3 runs from the conserved cysteine through the conserved F or W. D genes are given only for firm matches. The size field is filled for only some rows; it gives once, few, many or a size class.

>TRBV7-9|TRBJ2-1|few|TRBD1
TGTGCCAGCAGCTCGCCCTGGACAGGGCTTGGCAATGAGCAGTTCTTC
CASSSPWTGLGNEQFF
>TRBV6-1|TRBJ2-7|.|TRBD1
TGTGCCAGCAGTGGATACCAGGGGGACAAGCAGTACTTC
CASSGYQGDKQYF
>TRBV19|TRBJ2-7|.|.
TGTGCCAGTAGTATAAGAGCAGGGTTATCCTACGAGCAGTACTTC
CASSIRAGLSYEQYF
>TRBV7-9|TRBJ2-5|.|TRBD1
TGTGCCAGCAGCTTAAGTCCCCACAGGACAGGCCAAGAGACCCAGTACTTC
CASSLSPHRTGQETQYF
>TRBV13|TRBJ2-7|.|.
TGTGCCAGCAGCTTAGGCGGGAGCTACGAGCAGTACTTC
CASSLGGSYEQYF
>TRBV5-1|TRBJ2-7|.|TRBD1
TGCGCCAGCAGCTTGCCGGGACAGACCTACGAGCAGTACTTC
CASSLPGQTYEQYF
>TRBV4-1|TRBJ2-1|.|.
TGCGCCAGCAGCCAAGAGCAGGATGAGCAGTTCTTC
CASSQEQDEQFF
>TRBV5-4|TRBJ2-2|.|.
TGTGCCAGCAGCTTCCCCGGGACGGTGAACACCGGGGAGCTGTTTTTT
CASSFPGTVNTGELFF
>TRBV6-6|TRBJ1-4|.|TRBD1
TGTGCCAGCAGTCTACAGGGGGCGGATGAAAAACTGTTTTTT
CASSLQGADEKLFF
>TRBV27|TRBJ1-3|.|.
TGTGCCAGCAGTCCACAGGGCCCGCCCTCTGGAAACACCATATATTTT
CASSPQGPPSGNTIYF
>TRBV5-1|TRBJ2-5|.|.
TGCGCCAGCAGTGTCTCAGAACAAGAGACCCAGTACTTC
CASSVSEQETQYF
>TRBV6-5|TRBJ2-4|.|.
TGTGCCAGCAGTTACTTCGACAGGGCCAAAAACATTCAGTACTTC
CASSYFDRAKNIQYF
>TRBV7-8|TRBJ1-3|.|.
TGTGCCAGCAGCTTAGGTAACTCTGGAAACACCATATATTTT
CASSLGNSGNTIYF
>TRBV27|TRBJ2-1|.|TRBD2
TGTGCCAGCAGTGCACTAGCGGGGGCTAACAATGAGCAGTTCTTC
CASSALAGANNEQFF
>TRBV29-1|TRBJ2-6|.|TRBD1
TGCAGCGTTTGGGACAGGGAAACTGAATCTGGGGCCAACGTCCTGACTTTC
CSVWDRETESGANVLTF
>TRBV13|TRBJ2-1|.|.
TGTGCCAGCAGCCAGGGAACCGGTGAGCAGTTCTTC
CASSQGTGEQFF
>TRBV7-8|TRBJ2-3|.|.
TGTGCCAGCAGCGGCCTGGCGGGTGCTGATACAGATACGCAGTATTTT
CASSGLAGADTDTQYF
>TRBV19|TRBJ2-7|.|.
TGTGCCAGTATGTGGACCCAACGCGGATACGAGCAGTACTTC
CASMWTQRGYEQYF
>TRBV28|TRBJ2-1|.|.
TGTGCCAGCAGCCACGGGTTAAGGTTCTTC
CASSHGLRFF
>TRBV27|TRBJ2-2|.|.
TGTGCCAGCAGTTTTACGGGATCGACCGGGGAGCTGTTTTTT
CASSFTGSTGELFF
>TRBV6-1|TRBJ2-2|.|.
TGTGCCAGCAGTGAAGCGTACAGGTCTAACACCGGGGAGCTGTTTTTT
CASSEAYRSNTGELFF
>TRBV7-8|TRBJ2-7|few|.
TGTGCCAGCAGCTTAGCTAAAGATCCCCAGTACTTC
CASSLAKDPQYF
>TRBV7-8|TRBJ2-6|.|.
TGTGCCAGCAGCTTAGTGGGGGCCAACGTCCTGACTTTC
CASSLVGANVLTF
>TRBV11-2|TRBJ2-2|.|TRBD2
TGTGCCAGCAGCTTAGACGGACTAGCGGGACAGACCGGGGAGCTGTTTTTT
CASSLDGLAGQTGELFF
>TRBV6-5|TRBJ1-6|.|TRBD1
TGTGCCAGCAGTGAGCAGGGGGCGTATTCACCCCTCCACTTT
CASSEQGAYSPLHF
>TRBV30|TRBJ2-2|.|.
TGTGCCTGGAGTGGTCTCCCCGGGGAGCTGTTTTTT
CAWSGLPGELFF
>TRBV29-1|TRBJ1-1|.|.
TGCAGCGCGCTCGCGTTGAACACTGAAGCTTTCTTT
CSALALNTEAFF
>TRBV4-1|TRBJ2-1|.|.
TGCGCCAGCAGCCAAGAGGCCGGGGGCCACAATGAGCAGTTCTTC
CASSQEAGGHNEQFF
>TRBV13|TRBJ1-4|.|.
TGTGCCAGCAGCTCAAGGGACGGCCATAATGAAAAACTGTTTTTT
CASSSRDGHNEKLFF
>TRBV7-9|TRBJ2-7|.|.
TGTGCCAGCAGCTTAGTTACAAGTAATGGCGAGCAGTACTTC
CASSLVTSNGEQYF
>TRBV11-1|TRBJ2-1|.|TRBD2
TGTGCCAGCAGCTTAGCGGGAGGGCCCTCGGGTGAGCAGTTCTTC
CASSLAGGPSGEQFF
>TRBV7-2|TRBJ2-3|.|TRBD2
TGTGCCAGCAGCTTGGGACTAGCCTACACAGATACGCAGTATTTT
CASSLGLAYTDTQYF
>TRBV5-1|TRBJ2-7|.|TRBD1
TGCGCCAGCAGCGGGGGACAGGGACGGAACGAGCAGTACTTC
CASSGGQGRNEQYF
>TRBV9|TRBJ1-1|.|TRBD1
TGTGCCAGCAGCGCTTTTACAGGGGACACTGAAGCTTTCTTT
CASSAFTGDTEAFF
>TRBV7-3|TRBJ2-7|.|.
TGTGCCAGCAGCCCCCAGGGGGGCGGATTACGCGAGCAGTACTTC
CASSPQGGGLREQYF
>TRBV2|TRBJ2-3|.|.
TGTGCCAGCAGTGGTGGCACAGATACGCAGTATTTT
CASSGGTDTQYF
>TRBV4-1|TRBJ2-7|.|.
TGCGCCAGCAGCCCCCGCGGTCCTTCCTACGAGCAGTACTTC
CASSPRGPSYEQYF
>TRBV6-5|TRBJ2-2|.|.
TGTGCCAGCAGTTACACAGAGTGGGAGGCCGGGGAGCTGTTTTTT
CASSYTEWEAGELFF
>TRBV5-1|TRBJ2-2|.|.
TGCGCCAGCACCTCGTCCCGGGACATCGGGGAGCTGTTTTTT
CASTSSRDIGELFF
>TRBV23-1|TRBJ2-2|few|TRBD1
TGCGCCAGCAGCGGGGGACAGGGGCTACATCGGCTACATTACACCGGGGAGCTGTTTTTT
CASSGGQGLHRLHYTGELFF
>TRBV18|TRBJ1-3|.|.
TGTGCCAGCTCACCGCTCCCGGATTCCTCTGGAAACACCATATATTTT
CASSPLPDSSGNTIYF
>TRBV21-1|TRBJ2-6|few|.
TGTGCCAGCAGCAAATGTTCCCCGGCCAACGTCCTGACTTTC
CASSKCSPANVLTF